This is a list of T cell receptor beta chains from one sample in a study of blood T cell repertoires in COVID-19. The data were produced by immunoSEQ multiplex PCR, yet TCRdb's version contains in-frame clones alone and is incomplete. The sample lists about 160,000 clones, roughly 84% occurring once. Input material: peripheral blood. The origin of the receptors is a man aged 35-49 years with acute or convalescent COVID-19. CDR3s include the opening cysteine and the closing phenylalanine or tryptophan. D genes are given only for firm matches. Clone size is stated in some rows and not others, as once, few, many or a class when expanded.

cdr3_nt cdr3_aa j_call v_call d_call clone_size
TGTGCCAGCAGTTACGCCGGGACAGGGGGCAGTGAGACCCAGTACTTC CASSYAGTGGSETQYF TRBJ2-5 TRBV6-2/TRBV6-3 TRBD1 -
TGCGCCAGCAGCCGCGGGGGGCTGAGCGATGAGCAGTTCTTC CASSRGGLSDEQFF TRBJ2-1 TRBV5-1 TRBD2 -
TGTGCCAGCAGTTTATCCCGACAGTATAATTCACCCCTCCACTTT CASSLSRQYNSPLHF TRBJ1-6 TRBV28 - -
TGTGCCAGCAGCTTTCGGGGATTGGGCACTGAAGCTTTCTTT CASSFRGLGTEAFF TRBJ1-1 TRBV5-5 - -
TGTGCCAGCAGCCTCTTGAACACTGAAGCTTTCTTT CASSLLNTEAFF TRBJ1-1 TRBV4-2 - -
TGTGCCAGTAGTATCCCGAGGACAGGGTCCGGCTACACCTTC CASSIPRTGSGYTF TRBJ1-2 TRBV19 TRBD1 -
TGTGCCAGCAGCTTGGTCGGGGAAACCGGGGAGCTGTTTTTT CASSLVGETGELFF TRBJ2-2 TRBV5-6 - -
TGCGCCAGCAGCCAAGGACAGGACTTCTATGGCTACACCTTC CASSQGQDFYGYTF TRBJ1-2 TRBV4-1 - few
TGTGCCAGCAGCGCTACAGGGATGGGTCAGGGCTACACCTTC CASSATGMGQGYTF TRBJ1-2 TRBV9 - -
TGTGCCAGCAGTGAAGTCTCCGGGGACACTGAAGCTTTCTTT CASSEVSGDTEAFF TRBJ1-1 TRBV6-1 - -
TGTGCCAGCTCCGGGTCTCTGGCGACAGCCTCCTACGAGCAGTACTTC CASSGSLATASYEQYF TRBJ2-7 TRBV18 - -
TGCGCCAGCAGCCAAGAGGGGGACTGGGGTCTGGCAGATACGCAGTATTTT CASSQEGDWGLADTQYF TRBJ2-3 TRBV4-1 - -
TGCGCCAGCAGCTTAAGCGGGGGAGACTACGAGCAGTACTTC CASSLSGGDYEQYF TRBJ2-7 TRBV5-1 TRBD2 -
TGTGCCAGCAGCTTAGACGCATACGGTGGCTACACCTTC CASSLDAYGGYTF TRBJ1-2 TRBV7-2 - few
TGTGCCAGCAGCCCGACAGGGGTCGCTGAAGCTTTCTTT CASSPTGVAEAFF TRBJ1-1 TRBV7-9 TRBD1 -
TGTGCCAGCAGCCCCACAGGGTTTTCTTCTGGAAACACCATATATTTT CASSPTGFSSGNTIYF TRBJ1-3 TRBV5-6 - -
TGTGCCAGCTCATCCCAGGGCAGGGGGCAAGAGACCCAGTACTTC CASSSQGRGQETQYF TRBJ2-5 TRBV18 TRBD1 once
TGTGCCAGCAGCCGGGGACAGCAGAACTCTGGAAACACCATATATTTT CASSRGQQNSGNTIYF TRBJ1-3 TRBV5-8 TRBD1 -
TGTGCCAGCAGTTACGGGACTGGCTCTGGAAACACCATATATTTT CASSYGTGSGNTIYF TRBJ1-3 TRBV6-6 - -
TGCGCCAGCAGCTTGGACGCACCATCGAGGACTGAAGCTTTCTTT CASSLDAPSRTEAFF TRBJ1-1 TRBV5-1 - -
TGTGCCAGTAGTAGGACCACGTGGGACTCATTGAACACCGGGGAGCTGTTTTTT CASSRTTWDSLNTGELFF TRBJ2-2 TRBV19 - -
TGTGCCAGCAGTGTAGTTCCAGGGGGACCGGATACGCAGTATTTT CASSVVPGGPDTQYF TRBJ2-3 TRBV25-1 TRBD1 -
TGCGCCAGCAGGCCGACAGGGGACGCTTCACCCCTCCACTTT CASRPTGDASPLHF TRBJ1-6 TRBV5-1 TRBD1 -
TGTGCCAGCAGCAGGGGCTCCTACAATGAGCAGTTCTTC CASSRGSYNEQFF TRBJ2-1 TRBV12-3/TRBV12-4 - -
TGTGCCAGCAGCTTAGCGGGTAGCGGGGGGGCCGTGGAGCAGTTCTTC CASSLAGSGGAVEQFF TRBJ2-1 TRBV11-1 TRBD2 -
TGTGCCAGCACCCTTTGGACAGAAACCTACGAGCAGTACTTC CASTLWTETYEQYF TRBJ2-7 TRBV6-5 - few
TGTGCCAGCAGCCCCATACAGGGGGCAGAGACCCAGTACTTC CASSPIQGAETQYF TRBJ2-5 TRBV5-4 TRBD1 -
TGTGCCAGCAGCGACAGGGGTAATTCACCCCTCCACTTT CASSDRGNSPLHF TRBJ1-6 TRBV3-1/TRBV3-2 TRBD1 -
TGTGCCAGCAGGGGGGTTGCGGGGGCGTCCAATCAGCCCCAGCATTTT CASRGVAGASNQPQHF TRBJ1-5 TRBV2 - -
TGTGCCAGCAGCCGAGGCGATACAATGAACTATGGCTACACCTTC CASSRGDTMNYGYTF TRBJ1-2 TRBV5-5 - -
TGTGCCAGCACGGAGACTAGCGGGGGCCGGGATACGCAGTATTTT CASTETSGGRDTQYF TRBJ2-3 TRBV6-5 TRBD2 -
TGTGCCAGCAGCGTAGAGGCAGGGAGGCCCTCATCCTATGGCTACACCTTC CASSVEAGRPSSYGYTF TRBJ1-2 TRBV9 - -
TGTGCCAGCTCCCCGGACACGAACTATGGCTACACCTTC CASSPDTNYGYTF TRBJ1-2 TRBV18 - -
TGTGCCAGCAGCTTGGATAGCTACGGCTACAATGAGCAGTTCTTC CASSLDSYGYNEQFF TRBJ2-1 TRBV5-4 - -
TGTGCCAGCGGGAGAGACTATGGCTACACCTTC CASGRDYGYTF TRBJ1-2 TRBV12-3/TRBV12-4 - -
TGTGCCAGCAGTTTATTCGCGGATCCAATCTCGAACACTGAAGCTTTCTTT CASSLFADPISNTEAFF TRBJ1-1 TRBV27 - -
TGTGCCAGCAGTGAAGCGGGACAGAGGAACAATGAGCAGTTCTTC CASSEAGQRNNEQFF TRBJ2-1 TRBV6-1 TRBD1 -
TGTGCCAGCAGTCGAGGGGGACACCGCTCTGGAAACACCATATATTTT CASSRGGHRSGNTIYF TRBJ1-3 TRBV6-7 - -
TGTGCCAGCAGCTTAGGTAGGCGGGACCGGGGCACAGATACGCAGTATTTT CASSLGRRDRGTDTQYF TRBJ2-3 TRBV11-2 - once
TGTGCCAGCAGCTCTACTCGGGGAGGCTACACCTTC CASSSTRGGYTF TRBJ1-2 TRBV7-2 - -
TGTGCCAGTAGTCCTCGGGGGTATATGAACACTGAAGCTTTCTTT CASSPRGYMNTEAFF TRBJ1-1 TRBV19 - -